This T cell receptor beta chain is from a study of cytomegalovirus exposure and HLA in healthy donors. General study findings and limits: Altogether, 150 to 200 TCR beta chains were recorded as cytomegalovirus-associated.

Details on this clone: The antigen is not known.

Germline CDR1 SNHLY, CDR2 FYNNEI. V was clipped by 8 bases and J by 0 bases; unmatched bases: 35. The CDR3 spans 24 residues. Only in-frame clones appear in the TCRdb table, and some are missing; sequencing was by immunoSEQ multiplex PCR. This sample yields some 75,000 clones, of which 96% are seen a single time; under 1.5% belongs to the top ten. The donors were members of the approximately 120-subject validation cohort (separate from the approximately 670-subject first cohort). Sequenced material: PBMCs. This chain connects TRBV2 to TRBJ1-1; 8 nucleotides line up with TRBD1. The source is a woman under 30 in good health and CMV-seronegative. The DNA of the CDR3 is TGTGCCAGCGCTATTCTAGGTTCGTTTAGGACAGGGAAGGAGAGCGGAAAGGTGAACACTGAAGCTTTCTTT. It specifies CASAILGSFRTGKESGKVNTEAFF.